This passage covers 17 T cell receptor beta chains from one sample sequenced in a study of shared clonotypes between healthy human individuals. The naive CD8 population came from CD45RO-negative cells selected for CCR7, without terminally differentiated effector memory CD45RA+ cells. The table came from immunoSEQ multiplex PCR; TCRdb's copy has only in-frame clones and leaves some out. Seen here are millions of clones, about 95% observed once, and the top ten hold approximately 1.2%. The source material was naive CD8+ T cells sorted from blood. These receptors all stem from a man aged 18-30 years in good health.

A note on this clone: Other DNA sequences in this sample translate to the same CDR3. The V call is TRBV11-2, the J call TRBJ2-7, with D perhaps matching TRBD1 (5 bases). The germline CDR1 and CDR2 sequences are SGHAT and FQNNGV. The CDR3 runs to 12 residues. Trimming took off 4 bases at V and 2 bases at J, with 6 bases between the two ends. The DNA for the CDR3 is TGTGCCAGCAGCTCGACAGCCTACGAGCAGTACTTC. Translating gives CASSSTAYEQYF.

This sequence joins TRBV10-1 and TRBJ1-1; TRBD1 is a possible D gene (5 bases). Germline loops: CDR1 WNHNN, CDR2 SYGVQD (reference sequence). Trimming took off 6 bases at V and 1 base at J, with 21 bases between the two ends. The CDR3 totals 17 residues. The CDR3 sequence: CASRPDTFERGNTEAFF. The DNA for the CDR3 is TGCGCCAGCAGACCGGACACCTTTGAAAGGGGGAACACTGAAGCTTTCTTT.

The chain is built from TRBV4-1 and TRBJ2-7, with D uncertain. The CDR3 sequence is 13 residues long. Germline CDR1 MGHRA, CDR2 YSYEKL. Trimming removed 4 bases from V and 1 base from J, with 8 bases in between. As DNA, the CDR3 is TGCGCCAGCAGCCTTCACCGGTCCTACGAGCAGTACTTC. Its translation: CASSLHRSYEQYF.

V is TRBV9 and J is TRBJ2-3; the match to TRBD2 covers 7 bases. V gave up 1 base and J gave up 2 bases; unmatched junction bases: 10. The CDR3 runs to 17 residues. Germline lookup yields CDR1 SGDLS and CDR2 YYNGEE. The chain's CDR3 is CASSVSGGGSLTDTQYF. CDR3 sequence (DNA): TGTGCCAGCAGCGTATCGGGCGGGGGATCCCTCACAGATACGCAGTATTTT. Full variable domain (remainder filled in from reference TRBV9 and TRBJ2-3): DSGVTQTPKHLITATGQRVTLRCSPRSGDLSVYWYQQSLDQGLQFLIQYYNGEERAKGNILERFSAQQFPDLHSELNLSSLELGDSALYFCASSVSGGGSLTDTQYFGPGTRLTVL.

The chain carries TRBV5-1 and TRBJ2-7; 7 bases line up with TRBD1. Germline values: CDR1 SGHRS, CDR2 YFSETQ. The CDR3 totals 15 residues. V shed 5 bases, J shed 0 bases, and the junction held 8 bases outside the gene matches. This CDR3 reads CASSWTGSSSYEQYF. CDR3 nucleotides: TGCGCCAGCAGTTGGACAGGCTCAAGCTCCTACGAGCAGTACTTC.

The chain uses TRBV4-1 and TRBJ2-1; 13 positions agree with TRBD2. Germline CDR1 and CDR2: MGHRA and YSYEKL. The J segment lost 4 bases and the V segment lost 4 bases, leaving 4 bases of the junction unmatched. The CDR3 is made up of 16 amino acids. CDR3 loop: CASSPLAGGTYNEQFF. CDR3 nucleotides: TGCGCCAGCAGCCCACTAGCGGGAGGGACGTACAATGAGCAGTTCTTC.

As for this clone: A much larger clone differs from this one at a single base, so this may be a read error. The same CDR3 is also encoded by other DNA sequences in this sample. This chain connects TRBV7-2 to TRBJ2-7; D possibly corresponds to TRBD2 (6 bases). Germline assignment: CDR1 SGHTA and CDR2 FQGNSA. There are 15 residues in the CDR3. The CDR3 coding sequence is TGCGCCAGCAGCTTCATCGGCGGGGAACCCTACGAGCAGTACTTC. Translated: CASSFIGGEPYEQYF.

V gene TRBV7-9 combines with J gene TRBJ2-7; possibly TRBD1 for D (5 bases). Germline values: CDR1 SEHNR, CDR2 FQNEAQ (reference sequence). Trimming took 6 bases from V and 3 from J, leaving 15 bases between them. This CDR3 is built from 14 residues. CDR3 coding DNA: TGTGCCAGCAGTAGGGGTGGTCAGGACTACGAGCAGTACTTC. Amino acids: CASSRGGQDYEQYF.

V gene TRBV4-1 combines with J gene TRBJ2-2; the D is unclear. The CDR3 length is 15 residues. CDR1 MGHRA and CDR2 YSYEKL come from the germline V gene. V shed 4 bases and J shed 0 bases, with 9 bases lying between them. Here the CDR3 reads CASSPHGANTGELFF. DNA of the CDR3: TGCGCCAGCAGCCCCCATGGGGCGAACACCGGGGAGCTGTTTTTT.

The chain has TRBV19 and TRBJ2-3, with 7 bases that match TRBD1. The CDR3 covers 17 residues. The V gene's germline CDR1 is LNHDA and CDR2 SQIVND (reference sequence). Trimming took 4 bases from V and 0 from J; bases not matched to a gene: 10. CDR3 sequence (DNA): TGTGCCAGTAGTACCCCAGACAGGGTATCTAGCACAGATACGCAGTATTTT. Its protein is CASSTPDRVSSTDTQYF.

The chain couples TRBV7-9 to TRBJ1-2, with 8 bases matching TRBD1. Trimming took 5 bases from V and 3 from J; bases not matched to a gene: 5. The CDR3 extends over 14 amino acids. CDR1 and CDR2 (germline): SEHNR, FQNEAQ (reference sequence). The CDR3 DNA follows: TGTGCCAGCAGCATGACAGGGGCCGACTATGGCTACACCTTC. Its protein product is CASSMTGADYGYTF.

The rearrangement links TRBV9 to TRBJ2-1; possibly TRBD1 for D (8 bases). Deletions cut 3 bases from V and 5 bases from J, with 24 bases between. The CDR3 totals 18 residues. The V gene's germline CDR1 is SGDLS and CDR2 YYNGEE. The CDR3 coding sequence is TGTGCCAGCAGCGAGAGGACAGGGTCAGGTAGCGGGCACAATGAGCAGTTCTTC. Encoded protein: CASSERTGSGSGHNEQFF.

On this clone: The sample holds other DNA sequences that translate to the same CDR3. The rearrangement links TRBV9 to TRBJ1-2; D gene unclear. V was pared by 0 bases and J by 2 bases, with 8 bases between. This CDR3 contains 14 residues. The germline V gene has CDR1 SGDLS and CDR2 YYNGEE. The CDR3 coding sequence is TGTGCCAGCAGCGTAGGCGGCGGCAACTATGGCTACACCTTC. It specifies CASSVGGGNYGYTF.

The rearrangement joins TRBV7-9 to TRBJ2-1; D not resolved. The germline gives CDR1 SEHNR, CDR2 FQNEAQ (reference sequence). The CDR3 is 12 residues long. Trimming cost V 1 base and J 15 bases, with 13 bases left between them. This CDR3 reads CASSLDSANRFF. The CDR3 DNA reads as TGTGCCAGCAGCTTAGATTCGGCTAATCGGTTCTTC.

The J gene is TRBJ1-3, the V gene TRBV4-3; 7 bases match TRBD1. V was pared by 2 bases and J by 4 bases, with 2 bases of the junction left unmatched. CDR3 size: 14 residues. From germline, CDR1 is LGHNA and CDR2 YSLEER. The CDR3: CASSQIQGGNTIYF. The CDR3 coding sequence is TGCGCCAGCAGCCAAATACAGGGGGGAAACACCATATATTTT.

The CDR3 spells CASSGGSGQETQYF. The CDR3, as DNA: TGTGCCAGCTCGGGAGGCTCGGGCCAAGAGACCCAGTACTTC. V is TRBV2 and J is TRBJ2-5, with 7 bases that match TRBD2. The CDR3 consists of 14 residues. Germline trimming cut 8 bases from V and 1 base from J; bases unmatched to any gene: 7. In germline, CDR1 is SNHLY, CDR2 FYNNEI.

This chain connects TRBV27 to TRBJ2-1; tentatively, D is TRBD2 (6 bases). Trimming removed 6 bases from V and 3 bases from J, with 12 bases in between. In germline, CDR1 is MNHEY, CDR2 SMNVEV (reference sequence). This CDR3 is built from 14 residues. The CDR3 DNA reads TGTGCCAGCAGCGGCGGGGTGAACTACAATGAGCAGTTCTTC. Residues: CASSGGVNYNEQFF.